The rows below give T cell receptor beta chains drawn from one sample of a study of T cells in localized non-small cell lung cancer. Measured with immunoSEQ multiplex PCR; TCRdb has only the in-frame clones, and not every one. The sample lists about 15,000 clones; 85% were seen once. Sequencing used peripheral blood, obtained before any cancer treatment. The receptors shown here come from a female donor of 60 years or more with stage I squamous cell lung carcinoma. CDR3s include the opening cysteine and the closing phenylalanine or tryptophan. A D gene is named only where the DNA matches it firmly.

TRBV15	13	TRBJ2-1	NA	TGTGCCACCAAAGGGATTAATTACAATGAGCAGTTCTTC	CATKGINYNEQFF
TRBV16	16	TRBJ1-1	NA	TGTGCCAGCAGCCAATCCGTTCAGAGCATGAACACTGAAGCTTTCTTT	CASSQSVQSMNTEAFF
TRBV2	14	TRBJ1-2	NA	TGTGCCAGCAGTGAAAACAGGGCCAACTATGGCTACACCTTC	CASSENRANYGYTF
TRBV27	14	TRBJ2-2	NA	TGTGCCAGCAGTCTAGGACTAGGGGGCGGGGAGCTGTTTTTT	CASSLGLGGGELFF
TRBV2	16	TRBJ1-5	TRBD1	TGTGCCAGCAGTGGGGGGGGGACAGTCCGAAATCAGCCCCAGCATTTT	CASSGGGTVRNQPQHF
TRBV19	13	TRBJ1-5	NA	TGTGCCAGTAGTATCACGGGGTCTCAGCCCCAGCATTTT	CASSITGSQPQHF
TRBV30	13	TRBJ1-6	NA	TGTGCCTGGAGTACACATAATAATTCACCCCTCCACTTT	CAWSTHNNSPLHF
TRBV9	15	TRBJ2-7	NA	TGTGCCAGCAGCCCAGGAAGGTCAGAGGCCTACGAGCAGTACTTC	CASSPGRSEAYEQYF
TRBV5-1	15	TRBJ2-3	NA	TGCGCCAGCAGCTTGGTGCGGGGCACCACAGATACGCAGTATTTT	CASSLVRGTTDTQYF
TRBV7-8	17	TRBJ2-1	TRBD2	TGTGCCAGCAGCTTAACGGGGGCTAGCGGGAGGCGGGGTGAGCAGTTCTTC	CASSLTGASGRRGEQFF
TRBV6-1	15	TRBJ1-4	TRBD1	TGTGCCAGCAGTGAATGGAAGGGGGCCGTTGAAAAACTGTTTTTT	CASSEWKGAVEKLFF
TRBV30	13	TRBJ1-5	NA	TGTGCCTGGAGTGTAGGAGGAAATCAGCCCCAGCATTTT	CAWSVGGNQPQHF